This T cell receptor (beta chain) was sequenced during a study of early T cells in non-severe SARS-CoV-2 infection. Study-level information: Bulk RNA taken from unsorted whole blood was sequenced, leaving chains unpaired. Study-wide results and limits: Private and CD4 specificities were missed by VDJdb matching, which favored anti-spike CD8 responses.

Unique molecular identifiers (one per individual cDNA molecule) were attached. Each CDR3 protein gets one entry after TCRdb re-called the 5' RACE reads with MiXCR. The sample lists about 61,000 distinct CDR3 sequences; about 12% were seen once. Trimming took off 2 bases at V and 6 bases at J, with 9 bases between the two ends. The CDR3 contains 13 residues. Per the germline V gene, CDR1 is LGHDT and CDR2 is YNNKEL (reference sequence). As concerns this clonotype: The antigen is undetermined.

The sequence derives from an adult who was a healthcare worker with PCR-confirmed SARS-CoV-2 infection or an uninfected control (not recorded which). The donor label of this sample is uncertain. The sample consisted of whole blood, taken at baseline. The V call is TRBV3-1, the J call TRBJ2-3, with no clear D. CDR3 residues: CASSQSDMDTQYF. For the CDR3, the DNA is TGTGCCAGCAGCCAATCAGACATGGATACGCAGTATTTT.